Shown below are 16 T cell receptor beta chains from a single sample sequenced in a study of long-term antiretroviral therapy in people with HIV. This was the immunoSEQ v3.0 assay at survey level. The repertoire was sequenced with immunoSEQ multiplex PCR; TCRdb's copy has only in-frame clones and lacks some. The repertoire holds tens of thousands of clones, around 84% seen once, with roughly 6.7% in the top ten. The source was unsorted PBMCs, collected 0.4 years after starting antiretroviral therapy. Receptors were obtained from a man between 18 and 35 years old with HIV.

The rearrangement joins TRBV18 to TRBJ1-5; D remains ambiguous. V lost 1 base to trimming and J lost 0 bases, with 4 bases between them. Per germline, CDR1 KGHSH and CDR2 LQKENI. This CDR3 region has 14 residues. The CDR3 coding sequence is TGTGCCAGCTCACCACTCAATAGCAATCAGCCCCAGCATTTT. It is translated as CASSPLNSNQPQHF.

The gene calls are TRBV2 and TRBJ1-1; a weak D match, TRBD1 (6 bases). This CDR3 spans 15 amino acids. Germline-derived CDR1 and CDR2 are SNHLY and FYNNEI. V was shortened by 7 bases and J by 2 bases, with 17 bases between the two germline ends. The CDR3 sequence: CASIIYEGVNTEAFF. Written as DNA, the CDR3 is TGTGCCAGCATCATTTATGAGGGGGTTAACACTGAAGCTTTCTTT.

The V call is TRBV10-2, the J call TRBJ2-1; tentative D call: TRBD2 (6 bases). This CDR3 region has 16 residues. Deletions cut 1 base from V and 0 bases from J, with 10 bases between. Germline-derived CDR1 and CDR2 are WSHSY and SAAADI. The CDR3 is CASSELAGSSYNEQFF. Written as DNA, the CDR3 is TGCGCCAGCAGTGAGTTGGCGGGGAGCTCCTACAATGAGCAGTTCTTC.

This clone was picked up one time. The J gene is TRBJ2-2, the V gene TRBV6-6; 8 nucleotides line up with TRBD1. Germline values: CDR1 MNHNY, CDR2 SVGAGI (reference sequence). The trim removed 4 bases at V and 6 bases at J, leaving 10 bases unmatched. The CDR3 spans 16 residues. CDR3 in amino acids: CASSFLRGQAAGELFF. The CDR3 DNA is TGTGCCAGCAGTTTTCTCAGGGGGCAGGCGGCCGGGGAGCTGTTTTTT.

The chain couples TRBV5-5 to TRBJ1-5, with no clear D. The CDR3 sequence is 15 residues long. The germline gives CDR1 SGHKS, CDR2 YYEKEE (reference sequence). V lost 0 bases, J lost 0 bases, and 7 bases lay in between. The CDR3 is CASSLVGDSNQPQHF. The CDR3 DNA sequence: TGTGCCAGCAGCTTGGTGGGTGATAGCAATCAGCCCCAGCATTTT.

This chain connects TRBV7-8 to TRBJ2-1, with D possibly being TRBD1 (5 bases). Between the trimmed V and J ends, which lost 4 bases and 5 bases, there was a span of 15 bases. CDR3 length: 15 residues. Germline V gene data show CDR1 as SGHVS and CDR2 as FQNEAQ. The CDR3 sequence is CASSSNAIGDNEQFF. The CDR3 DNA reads TGTGCCAGCAGCTCTAATGCAATAGGGGACAATGAGCAGTTCTTC.

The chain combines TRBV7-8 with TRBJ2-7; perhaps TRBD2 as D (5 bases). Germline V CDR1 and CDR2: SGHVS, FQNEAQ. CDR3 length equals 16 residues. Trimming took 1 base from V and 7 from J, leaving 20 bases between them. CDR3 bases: TGTGCCAGCAGCTTAGGAGTCCTAGCATCTCTGCTTGAGCAGTACTTC. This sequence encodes CASSLGVLASLLEQYF.

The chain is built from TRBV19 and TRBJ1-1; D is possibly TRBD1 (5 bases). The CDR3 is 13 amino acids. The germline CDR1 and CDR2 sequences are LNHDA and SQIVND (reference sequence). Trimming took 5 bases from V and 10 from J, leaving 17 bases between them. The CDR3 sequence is CASSYGQGDAAFF. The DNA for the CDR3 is TGTGCCAGTAGTTACGGGCAGGGAGACGCAGCTTTCTTT. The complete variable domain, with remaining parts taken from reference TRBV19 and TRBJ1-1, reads DGGITQSPKYLFRKEGQNVTLSCEQNLNHDAMYWYRQDPGQGLRLIYYSQIVNDFQKGDIAEGYSVSREKKESFPLTVTSAQKNPTAFYLCASSYGQGDAAFFGQGTRLTVV.

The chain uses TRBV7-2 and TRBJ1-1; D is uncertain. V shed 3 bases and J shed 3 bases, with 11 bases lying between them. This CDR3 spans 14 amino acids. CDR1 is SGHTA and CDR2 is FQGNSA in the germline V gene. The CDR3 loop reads CASSLRVEDTEAFF. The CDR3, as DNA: TGTGCCAGCAGCTTGCGGGTGGAGGACACTGAAGCTTTCTTT.

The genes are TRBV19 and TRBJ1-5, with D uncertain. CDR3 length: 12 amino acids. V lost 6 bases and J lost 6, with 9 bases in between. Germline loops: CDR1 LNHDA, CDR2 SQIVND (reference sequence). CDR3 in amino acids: CASSLGSQPQHF. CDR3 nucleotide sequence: TGTGCCAGTAGCCTGGGGAGTCAGCCCCAGCATTTT.

As DNA, the CDR3 is TGCGCCAGCTACCTAGGACTAGCGATCTCCTACGAGCAGTACTTC. This codes for CASYLGLAISYEQYF. The chain employs TRBV23-1 and TRBJ2-7, with 9 bases identical to TRBD2. TRBV23-1 is an ORF, and what it does is uncertain. Losses at the gene ends were 8 bases for V and 0 bases for J; bases not matched to a gene: 8. This CDR3 has 15 residues.

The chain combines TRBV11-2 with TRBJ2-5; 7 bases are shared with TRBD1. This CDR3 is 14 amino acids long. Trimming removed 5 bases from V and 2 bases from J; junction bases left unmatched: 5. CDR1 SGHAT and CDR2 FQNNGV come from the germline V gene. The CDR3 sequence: CASSPGQLQETQYF. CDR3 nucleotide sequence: TGTGCCAGCAGCCCGGGACAGCTACAAGAGACCCAGTACTTC.

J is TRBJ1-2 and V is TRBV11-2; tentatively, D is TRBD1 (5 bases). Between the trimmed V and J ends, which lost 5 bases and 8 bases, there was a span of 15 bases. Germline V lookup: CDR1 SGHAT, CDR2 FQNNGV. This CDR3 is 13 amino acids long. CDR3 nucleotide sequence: TGTGCCAGCAGCCGGGACGGACCTAGAGGCTACACCTTC. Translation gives CASSRDGPRGYTF.

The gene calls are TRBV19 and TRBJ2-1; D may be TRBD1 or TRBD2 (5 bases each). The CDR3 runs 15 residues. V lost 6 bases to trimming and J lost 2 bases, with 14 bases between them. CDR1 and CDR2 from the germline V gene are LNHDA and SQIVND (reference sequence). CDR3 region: CASSRDLHPYNEQFF. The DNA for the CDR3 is TGTGCCAGTAGCCGGGACCTACACCCCTACAATGAGCAGTTCTTC.

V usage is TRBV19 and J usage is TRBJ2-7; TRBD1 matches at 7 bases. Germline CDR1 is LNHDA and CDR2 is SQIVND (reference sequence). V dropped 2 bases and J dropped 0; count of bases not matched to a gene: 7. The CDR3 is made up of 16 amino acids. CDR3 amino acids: CASSIRDRKSSYEQYF. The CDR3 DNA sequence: TGTGCCAGTAGTATACGGGACAGAAAAAGCTCCTACGAGCAGTACTTC.

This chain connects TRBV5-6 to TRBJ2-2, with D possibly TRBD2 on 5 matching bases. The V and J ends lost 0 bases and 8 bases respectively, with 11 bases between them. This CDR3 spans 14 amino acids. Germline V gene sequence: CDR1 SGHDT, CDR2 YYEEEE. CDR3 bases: TGTGCCAGCAGCTTGGCCTCCGGGGTAGGGGAGCTGTTTTTT. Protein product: CASSLASGVGELFF.